This T cell receptor (beta chain) was captured by sequencing in a study of T cell clones after liver transplantation. Germline assignment: CDR1 SGHRS and CDR2 YFSETQ. The CDR3 contains 14 residues. Losses at the gene ends were 4 bases for V and 4 bases for J; bases not matched to a gene: 8. Method: immunoSEQ multiplex PCR; TCRdb's copy keeps in-frame clones and lacks some. This table has around 97,000 clones, roughly four fifths appearing once. This clonotype originated in a human patient who received a liver transplant. Certain T cells may be donor cells from the graft. The gene calls are TRBV5-1 and TRBJ2-7; 7 bases are a match to TRBD1. Sequenced material: CD4+ T cells from blood, taken roughly 50 months after liver transplant. CDR3 residues: CASSRERGQYEQYF. The CDR3 DNA sequence: TGCGCCAGCAGCCGGGAAAGGGGGCAATACGAGCAGTACTTC.